Included here is one T cell receptor (beta chain) sequence, with context. This CDR3 is 12 amino acids long. Germline loops: CDR1 DFQATT, CDR2 SNEGSKA (reference sequence). V shed 5 bases and J shed 2 bases, with 10 bases lying between them. This sample stems from a study of blood T cells in healthy people across ages. With a J-beta primer mix and a sample-barcoded 5' primer, a second PCR ran 7 to 11 cycles. From the 5' RACE reads, TCRdb called clonotypes with MiXCR, one entry per CDR3 protein. The table shows some 730,000 distinct CDR3 sequences, with 20% to 25% occurring only once. The gene calls are TRBV20-1 and TRBJ2-7; D is perhaps TRBD1 (5 bases). The TCR was taken from a man aged 65 to 79 in good health. Source material: blood. Written as DNA, the CDR3 is TGCAGTGCTGACCAGGGTCCCTACGAGCAGTACTTC. Translating gives CSADQGPYEQYF.